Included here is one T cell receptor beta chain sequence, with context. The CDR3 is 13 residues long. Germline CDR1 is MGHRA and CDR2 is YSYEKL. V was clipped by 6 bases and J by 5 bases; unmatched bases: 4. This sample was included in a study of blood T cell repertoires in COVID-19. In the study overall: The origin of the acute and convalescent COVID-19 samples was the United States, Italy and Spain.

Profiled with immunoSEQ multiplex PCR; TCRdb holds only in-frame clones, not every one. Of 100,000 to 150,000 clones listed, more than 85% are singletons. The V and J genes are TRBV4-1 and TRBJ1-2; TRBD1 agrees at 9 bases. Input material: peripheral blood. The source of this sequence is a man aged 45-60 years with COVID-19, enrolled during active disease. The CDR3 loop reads CASRQTGGYGYTF. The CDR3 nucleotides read TGCGCCAGCAGACAGACAGGGGGGTATGGCTACACCTTC.